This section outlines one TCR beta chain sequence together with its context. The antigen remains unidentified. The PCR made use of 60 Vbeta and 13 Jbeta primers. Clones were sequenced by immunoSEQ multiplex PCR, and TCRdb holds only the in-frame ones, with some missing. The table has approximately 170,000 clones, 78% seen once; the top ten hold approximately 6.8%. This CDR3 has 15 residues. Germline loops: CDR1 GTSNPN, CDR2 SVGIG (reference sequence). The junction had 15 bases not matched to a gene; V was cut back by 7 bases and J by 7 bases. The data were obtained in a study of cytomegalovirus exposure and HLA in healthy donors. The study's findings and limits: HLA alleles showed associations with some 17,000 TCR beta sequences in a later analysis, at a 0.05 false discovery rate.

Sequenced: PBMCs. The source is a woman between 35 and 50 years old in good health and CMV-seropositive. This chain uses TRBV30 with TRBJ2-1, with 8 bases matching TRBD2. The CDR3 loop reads CALTRSGGRSNEQFF. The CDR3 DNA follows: TGTGCCTTGACCCGAAGCGGGGGCAGGTCTAATGAGCAGTTCTTC.